This entry lists 25 T cell receptor beta chains sequenced from one sample in a study of T cell responses to AZD1222 COVID-19 vaccine. Sequenced by immunoSEQ multiplex PCR; TCRdb stores in-frame clones only, minus some. The sample contains 150,000 to 200,000 clones, 88% of which appear only once. The specimen comprised peripheral blood, sampled 28 days after the second AZD1222 dose. The source is an adult who received the AZD1222 COVID-19 vaccine.

The chain is built from TRBV24-1 and TRBJ2-7; 10 nucleotides match TRBD1. The germline V gene has CDR1 KGHDR and CDR2 SFDVKD. The CDR3 has 13 residues. V lost 7 bases and J lost 8; bases outside the gene matches: 7. CDR3 DNA: TGTGCCACCAGAAACTCGACAGGGGGCAAGCAGTACTTC. This sequence encodes CATRNSTGGKQYF.

The chain recombines TRBV3-1 (or the pseudogene TRBV3-2) with TRBJ1-4; no clear D. The CDR3 runs 18 residues. V lost 0 bases, J lost 5 bases, and 19 bases lay in between. CDR1 is LGHDT, CDR2 YNNKEL, per germline (reference sequence). The CDR3 region has the DNA TGTGCCAGCAGCCAAGATCTGGCGGTTACTAGTGGGAATGAAAAACTGTTTTTT. Amino acid sequence: CASSQDLAVTSGNEKLFF.

The chain combines TRBV7-9 with TRBJ1-5, with D tentatively TRBD1 (6 bases). This CDR3 is built from 16 residues. The germline gives CDR1 SEHNR, CDR2 FQNEAQ (reference sequence). Trimming took off 2 bases at V and 4 bases at J, with 15 bases between the two ends. The CDR3 DNA is TGTGCCAGCAGCTTAACGAGGGGGGTAGAAAATCAGCCCCAGCATTTT. The encoded protein is CASSLTRGVENQPQHF.

This clone has more than one count but fewer than ten. This chain connects TRBV4-3 to TRBJ2-7; TRBD1 might be the D (6 bases). V was trimmed by 3 bases and J by 5 bases, leaving 20 bases between them. The germline V gene has CDR1 LGHNA and CDR2 YSLEER. The CDR3 contains 16 residues. The CDR3, as DNA: TGCGCCAGCAGCCAGACAGCCGAAACAGGGTCTCACGAGCAGTACTTC. It specifies CASSQTAETGSHEQYF.

The chain carries TRBV11-2 and TRBJ2-3, with D perhaps TRBD1 or TRBD2 (5 bases each). Germline CDR1 and CDR2: SGHAT and FQNNGV. Trimming stripped 1 base from V and 3 bases from J, with 20 bases between. The CDR3 is 18 residues long. The CDR3 DNA follows: TGTGCCAGCAGCTTAGCCCCCGGGACCCCCCTCGGTACAGATACGCAGTATTTT. Its protein is CASSLAPGTPLGTDTQYF.

This chain uses TRBV7-8 with TRBJ2-1, with 7 nucleotides matching TRBD2. The CDR3 length is 10 residues. Germline V lookup: CDR1 SGHVS, CDR2 FQNEAQ. The ends lost 8 bases at V and 8 bases at J; junction bases unmatched: 0. CDR3 DNA sequence: TGTGCCAGCGGGGGGGATGAGCAGTTCTTC. It codes for CASGGDEQFF.

A single count supports this clone. V gene TRBV28 combines with J gene TRBJ2-7; no clear D. Trimming took 4 bases from V and 4 from J, leaving 8 bases between them. From germline, CDR1 is MDHEN and CDR2 SYDVKM. The CDR3 contains 12 residues. CDR3 in DNA: TGTGCCAGCAGTTCACCCTTGTACGAGCAGTACTTC. As protein: CASSSPLYEQYF. The entire variable domain, with the rest obtained from reference TRBV28 and TRBJ2-7, is as follows: DVKVTQSSRYLVKRTGEKVFLECVQDMDHENMFWYRQDPGLGLRLIYFSYDVKMKEKGDIPEGYSVSREKKERFSLILESASTNQTSMYLCASSSPLYEQYFGPGTRLTVT.

The CDR3 sequence is CASGLVLAGQDNEQFF. In DNA form, the CDR3 reads TGTGCTAGTGGTTTGGTACTGGCAGGGCAGGACAATGAGCAGTTCTTC. This chain uses TRBV12-5 with TRBJ2-1; possible D gene TRBD1, 5 bases. This CDR3 region has 16 residues. Germline V gene sequence: CDR1 LGHNT, CDR2 FRNRAP. V lost 0 bases and J lost 5, with 14 bases in between.

This chain uses TRBV19 with TRBJ2-7, with a tentative D call TRBD1 (6 bases). Trimming cost V 7 bases and J 1 base, with 14 bases left between them. The length of the CDR3 is 14 residues. Germline CDR1 LNHDA, CDR2 SQIVND (reference sequence). The CDR3, as DNA: TGTGCCAGTACGGTGGGGGCAGGTTCCTACGAGCAGTACTTC. Translated, it gives CASTVGAGSYEQYF.

The V and J genes are TRBV2 and TRBJ2-5, with D perhaps matching TRBD2 (5 bases). CDR1 and CDR2 from the germline V gene are SNHLY and FYNNEI. The CDR3 is 15 amino acids. V lost 2 bases and J 1 base, leaving 11 bases between the germline ends. CDR3 sequence: CASSETRTAQETQYF. In DNA form, the CDR3 reads TGTGCCAGCAGTGAAACAAGGACTGCCCAAGAGACCCAGTACTTC. The variable domain in full, with the rest retrieved from reference TRBV2 and TRBJ2-5, is EPEVTQTPSHQVTQMGQEVILRCVPISNHLYFYWYRQILGQKVEFLVSFYNNEISEKSEIFDDQFSVERPDGSNFTLKIRSTKLEDSAMYFCASSETRTAQETQYFGPGTRLLVL.

The CDR3 DNA is TGTGCCAGCCCCCCCGGGACGGACTCCTACGAGCAGTACTTC. Its protein is CASPPGTDSYEQYF. The rearrangement links TRBV7-9 to TRBJ2-7; tentatively, D is TRBD1 or TRBD2 (5 bases each). Per germline, CDR1 SEHNR and CDR2 FQNEAQ (reference sequence). Deletions cut 8 bases from V and 0 bases from J, with 14 bases between. There are 14 residues in the CDR3.

Points on this clone: Other nucleotide sequences in the sample specify the same CDR3. This chain uses TRBV11-3 with TRBJ2-7, with D uncertain. This CDR3 is built from 13 residues. Germline V gives CDR1 SGHNT, CDR2 YENEEA. Trimming took 0 bases from V and 0 from J, leaving 3 bases between them. This CDR3 is CASSLDSSYEQYF. CDR3 sequence (DNA): TGTGCCAGCAGCTTAGACAGCTCCTACGAGCAGTACTTC.

The chain recombines TRBV7-8 with TRBJ2-1; D might be TRBD1 or TRBD2, each matching 5 bases. CDR1 and CDR2 from the germline V gene are SGHVS and FQNEAQ. The V and J ends lost 5 bases and 1 base respectively, with 12 bases between them. The CDR3 consists of 15 residues. CDR3 amino acids: CASSPRDQSYNEQFF. CDR3 DNA: TGTGCCAGCAGCCCCCGGGACCAATCCTACAATGAGCAGTTCTTC. The full variable domain, with the rest looked up from reference TRBV7-8 and TRBJ2-1, is GAGVSQSPRYKVAKRGQDVALRCDPISGHVSLFWYQQALGQGPEFLTYFQNEAQLDKSGLPSDRFFAERPEGSVSTLKIQRTQQEDSAVYLCASSPRDQSYNEQFFGPGTRLTVL.

The V and J genes are TRBV30 and TRBJ1-1, with TRBD1 as a possible D gene (5 bases). Germline-derived CDR1 and CDR2 are GTSNPN and SVGIG (reference sequence). CDR3 length equals 13 residues. V was shortened by 5 bases and J by 0 bases, with 10 bases between the two germline ends. The CDR3 DNA sequence: TGTGCCTGGGGGGGGGAAATGAACACTGAAGCTTTCTTT. This codes for CAWGGEMNTEAFF.

This chain connects TRBV7-3 to TRBJ2-5, with 10 nucleotides matching TRBD1. This CDR3 comprises 16 residues. Germline CDR1 SGHTA, CDR2 FQGTGA. Trimming cost V 5 bases and J 5 bases; bases outside gene matches: 11. DNA for the CDR3: TGTGCCAGCAGCCTTGGGACAGGGGCCAGGTTGGAGACCCAGTACTTC. Protein product: CASSLGTGARLETQYF.

This clone was observed once. V usage is TRBV24-1 and J usage is TRBJ1-4, with 8 bases aligning to TRBD1. V was pared by 3 bases and J by 7 bases, with 6 bases of the junction left unmatched. There are 15 residues in the CDR3. Germline lookup yields CDR1 KGHDR and CDR2 SFDVKD. This CDR3 is CATSDHIQGVEKLFF. In DNA, the CDR3 is TGTGCCACCAGTGATCACATACAGGGGGTTGAAAAACTGTTTTTT.

Concerning this clone: This specimen includes other DNA sequences encoding the same CDR3. V is TRBV7-3 and J is TRBJ2-6; no clear D gene. Germline CDR1 is SGHTA and CDR2 is FQGTGA. Trimming pared 5 bases from V and 0 bases from J, leaving 5 bases between. The CDR3 extends over 14 amino acids. This CDR3 reads CASSLSSGANVLTF. The CDR3 DNA follows: TGTGCCAGCAGCCTGTCCTCTGGGGCCAACGTCCTGACTTTC.

The chain links TRBV11-3 to TRBJ2-1; 15 nucleotides agree with TRBD2. CDR3 length: 14 amino acids. Trimming took 5 bases from V and 8 from J; bases not matched to a gene: 1. Germline V gene lookup returns CDR1 SGHNT and CDR2 YENEEA. The CDR3 DNA reads TGTGCCAGCAGCCGGACTAGCGGGGGGGATGAGCAGTTCTTC. This encodes CASSRTSGGDEQFF.

The chain uses TRBV24-1 and TRBJ2-3; D is possibly TRBD2 (5 bases). V was clipped by 6 bases and J by 6 bases, with 15 bases between them. The CDR3 contains 14 residues. Per the germline V gene, CDR1 is KGHDR and CDR2 is SFDVKD. The CDR3 DNA follows: TGTGCCACCAGTCCAGGCGAGGGAATTGATACGCAGTATTTT. This codes for CATSPGEGIDTQYF.

The chain uses TRBV9 and TRBJ2-7; possibly TRBD1 for D (6 bases). Trimming took off 3 bases at V and 7 bases at J, with 17 bases between the two ends. The CDR3 covers 14 residues. Per the germline V gene, CDR1 is SGDLS and CDR2 is YYNGEE. The CDR3: CASSAGEGWPEQYF. CDR3 DNA sequence: TGTGCCAGCAGCGCAGGGGAAGGGTGGCCGGAGCAGTACTTC.

The chain combines TRBV28 with TRBJ2-2; D gene uncertain. CDR1 and CDR2 (germline): MDHEN, SYDVKM. The V end lost 3 bases, the J end lost 8 bases, and 16 bases lay between the germline ends. This CDR3 is 15 amino acids long. DNA of the CDR3: TGTGCCAGCAGTTTTGTGGCAGGAGAGATGGGGGAGCTGTTTTTT. Encoded protein: CASSFVAGEMGELFF.

The rearrangement uses TRBV12-3 or TRBV12-4 and TRBJ2-5; tentative D call: TRBD2 (6 bases). V gave up 6 bases and J gave up 5 bases, with 13 bases separating them. The CDR3 has 13 amino acids. CDR3 amino acids: CASRWGEGETQYF. CDR3 bases: TGTGCCAGCAGATGGGGGGAAGGGGAGACCCAGTACTTC.

The chain has TRBV30 and TRBJ1-5; 7 bases line up with TRBD1. The V gene's germline CDR1 is GTSNPN and CDR2 SVGIG (reference sequence). The length of the CDR3 is 13 residues. The V gene end was trimmed by 6 bases and the J gene end by 1 base; junction bases not matched to a gene: 3. The CDR3 reads CACEGQSNQPQHF. As DNA, the CDR3 is TGTGCCTGCGAGGGACAGAGCAATCAGCCCCAGCATTTT.

V usage is TRBV2 and J usage is TRBJ1-1; D is unresolved. The germline V gene encodes CDR1 SNHLY and CDR2 FYNNEI. This CDR3 has 16 amino acids. V was cut by 6 bases and J by 0 bases, with 17 bases left in between. The chain's CDR3 is CASRFSGGVVNTEAFF. Written as DNA, the CDR3 is TGTGCCAGCAGATTCAGTGGTGGAGTGGTGAACACTGAAGCTTTCTTT.

The chain recombines TRBV7-9 with TRBJ2-1; 12 bases agree with TRBD1. V was pared by 3 bases and J by 9 bases, with 3 bases of the junction left unmatched. This CDR3 has 14 residues. Germline V gene data show CDR1 as SEHNR and CDR2 as FQNEAQ (reference sequence). The CDR3 DNA reads as TGTGCCAGCAGCTTGGGACAGGGGGCGAGTGAGCAGTTCTTC. As protein: CASSLGQGASEQFF.